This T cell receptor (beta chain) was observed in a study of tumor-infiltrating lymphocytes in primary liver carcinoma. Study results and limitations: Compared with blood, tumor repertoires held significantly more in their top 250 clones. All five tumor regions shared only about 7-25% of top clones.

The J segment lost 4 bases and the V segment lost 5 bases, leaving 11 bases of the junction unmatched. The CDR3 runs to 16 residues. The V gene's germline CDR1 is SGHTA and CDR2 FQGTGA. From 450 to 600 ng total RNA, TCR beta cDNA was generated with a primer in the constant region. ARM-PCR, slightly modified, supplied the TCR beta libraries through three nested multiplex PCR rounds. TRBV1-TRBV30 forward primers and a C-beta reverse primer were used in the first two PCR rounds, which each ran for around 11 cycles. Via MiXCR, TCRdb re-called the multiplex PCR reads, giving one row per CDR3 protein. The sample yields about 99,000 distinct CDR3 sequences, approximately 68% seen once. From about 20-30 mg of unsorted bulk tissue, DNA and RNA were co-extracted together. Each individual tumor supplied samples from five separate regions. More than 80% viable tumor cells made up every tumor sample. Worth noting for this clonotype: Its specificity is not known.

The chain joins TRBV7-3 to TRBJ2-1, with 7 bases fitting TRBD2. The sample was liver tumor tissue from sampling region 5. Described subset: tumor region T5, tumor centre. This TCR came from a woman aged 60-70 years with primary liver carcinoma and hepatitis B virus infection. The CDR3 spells CASSPGGGRRYNEQFF. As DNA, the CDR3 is TGTGCCAGCAGCCCTGGGGGAGGGAGGCGGTACAATGAGCAGTTCTTC. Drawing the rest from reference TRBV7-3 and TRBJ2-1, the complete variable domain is GAGVSQTPSNKVTEKGKYVELRCDPISGHTALYWYRQSLGQGPEFLIYFQGTGAADDSGLPNDRFFAVRPEGSVSTLKIQRTERGDSAVYLCASSPGGGRRYNEQFFGPGTRLTVL.